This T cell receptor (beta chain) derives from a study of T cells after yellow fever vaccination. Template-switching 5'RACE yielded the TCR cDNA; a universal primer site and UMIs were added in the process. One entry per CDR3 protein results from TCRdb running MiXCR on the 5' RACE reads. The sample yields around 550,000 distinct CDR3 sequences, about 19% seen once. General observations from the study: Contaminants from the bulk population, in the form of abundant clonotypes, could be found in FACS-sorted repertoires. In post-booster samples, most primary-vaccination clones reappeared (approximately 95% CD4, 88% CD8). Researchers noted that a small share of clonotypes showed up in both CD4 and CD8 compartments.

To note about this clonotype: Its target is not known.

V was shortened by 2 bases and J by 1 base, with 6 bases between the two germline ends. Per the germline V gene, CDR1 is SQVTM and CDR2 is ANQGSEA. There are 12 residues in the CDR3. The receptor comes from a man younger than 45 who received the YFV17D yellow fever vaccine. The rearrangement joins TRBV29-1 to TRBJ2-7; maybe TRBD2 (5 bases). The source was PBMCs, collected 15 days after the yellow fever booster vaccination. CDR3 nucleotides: TGCAGCGTTGAAACGGGGTCCTACGAGCAGTACTTC. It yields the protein CSVETGSYEQYF.